This is a list of T cell receptor beta chains from one sample in a study of T-cell memory formation after mild COVID-19. Using its own MiXCR run on the 5' RACE reads, TCRdb lists one record per CDR3 protein. This table has about 340,000 distinct CDR3 sequences, approximately 15% appearing once. Sample: PBMCs or a T cell subset sorted from them (not recorded which). The source is a man between 18 and 35 years old who had mild COVID-19 (a few samples of this study predate the infection). Cell type and time point are not known. CDR3s include the opening cysteine and the closing phenylalanine or tryptophan. The order of the fields is clone size, D gene, J gene, V gene, CDR3 protein, CDR3 DNA. A D gene is named only where the DNA matches it firmly. Clone size is stated in some rows and not others, as once, few, many or a class when expanded.

>.|TRBD1|TRBJ2-5|TRBV12-3/TRBV12-4
CASSHDRESQETQYF
TGTGCCAGCAGCCACGACAGGGAATCCCAAGAGACCCAGTACTTC
>many|.|TRBJ2-1|TRBV5-1
CASSEGFDNEQFF
TGCGCCAGCAGCGAAGGATTTGACAATGAGCAGTTCTTC
>.|.|TRBJ1-2|TRBV4-2
CASSQDFGGGYTF
TGTGCCAGCAGCCAAGATTTCGGAGGCGGCTACACCTTC
>.|TRBD2|TRBJ2-5|TRBV29-1
CSVERGKRQETQYF
TGCAGCGTTGAGCGGGGGAAACGCCAAGAGACCCAGTACTTC
>.|TRBD1|TRBJ2-7|TRBV7-2
CASSAGTGALYEQYF
TGTGCCAGCAGCGCCGGGACAGGGGCCCTCTACGAGCAGTACTTC
>few|.|TRBJ1-2|TRBV20-1
CSASRHGPNYGYTF
TGCAGTGCTAGTCGGCACGGTCCTAACTATGGCTACACCTTC
>.|.|TRBJ2-3|TRBV4-3
CASSQGPGRLRWRTDTQYF
TGCGCCAGCAGCCAGGGGCCGGGACGGCTGAGATGGCGCACAGATACGCAGTATTTT
>.|.|TRBJ1-5|TRBV7-9
CASSRGHSNQPQHF
TGTGCCAGCAGCCGCGGACATTCCAATCAGCCCCAGCATTTT
>.|.|TRBJ2-1|TRBV28
CASSFRQDSTDEQFF
TGTGCCAGCAGTTTTCGACAGGACAGCACGGATGAGCAGTTCTTC
>many|.|TRBJ2-2|TRBV5-1
CASSFFRGGDTGELFF
TGCGCCAGCAGCTTTTTCAGGGGAGGGGACACCGGGGAGCTGTTTTTT
>few|.|TRBJ2-2|TRBV9
CASSVGGSFPGELFF
TGTGCCAGCAGCGTAGGGGGGAGTTTCCCCGGGGAGCTGTTTTTT
>.|.|TRBJ1-5|TRBV6-2/TRBV6-3
CASSHGTGTSNQPQHF
TGTGCCAGCAGTCATGGTACAGGGACTAGCAATCAGCCCCAGCATTTT
>few|TRBD2|TRBJ2-2|TRBV4-1
CASSQDAGGFYTGELFF
TGCGCCAGCAGCCAAGATGCGGGGGGCTTCTACACCGGGGAGCTGTTTTTT
>.|TRBD1|TRBJ1-2|TRBV27
CASSPYRTGGDYGYTF
TGTGCCAGCAGTCCATATCGGACAGGGGGGGACTATGGCTACACCTTC
>few|.|TRBJ1-1|TRBV27
CASSLFRGPMMNTEAFF
TGTGCCAGCAGTTTATTCCGGGGACCAATGATGAACACTGAAGCTTTCTTT
>.|TRBD2|TRBJ2-1|TRBV6-5
CASRHPFGGAHNEQFF
TGTGCCAGCAGACACCCATTCGGGGGGGCCCACAATGAGCAGTTCTTC
>few|.|TRBJ1-2|TRBV5-4
CASSPGGQGNYGYTF
TGTGCCAGCAGCCCCGGCGGGCAGGGGAACTATGGCTACACCTTC
>few|TRBD1|TRBJ1-1|TRBV28
CASSFRQGAFF
TGTGCCAGCAGTTTCAGACAGGGAGCTTTCTTT
>few|.|TRBJ2-5|TRBV7-2
CASSESRTKETQYF
TGTGCCAGCAGTGAATCCCGAACCAAAGAGACCCAGTACTTC
>few|.|TRBJ2-3|TRBV5-1
CASSPSRWVTDTQYF
TGCGCCAGCAGTCCCTCCCGGTGGGTCACAGATACGCAGTATTTT
>few|.|TRBJ2-5|TRBV7-2
CASSPRDGLETQYF
TGTGCCAGCAGCCCGAGGGACGGACTAGAGACCCAGTACTTC
>few|.|TRBJ2-7|TRBV6-2/TRBV6-3
CASGPTYEQYF
TGTGCCAGCGGCCCAACCTACGAGCAGTACTTC
>.|.|TRBJ1-2|TRBV6-6
CASSYRGGPVYGYTF
TGTGCCAGCAGTTACCGAGGCGGGCCGGTCTATGGCTACACCTTC
>few|.|TRBJ1-1|TRBV2
CASTKGAGTEAFF
TGTGCCAGCACGAAAGGCGCGGGGACTGAAGCTTTCTTT
>.|.|TRBJ1-2|TRBV6-1
CASSEESWLYGYTF
TGTGCCAGCAGTGAAGAGAGTTGGCTCTATGGCTACACCTTC
>few|.|TRBJ2-2|TRBV11-2
CASSLVYSNTGELFF
TGTGCCAGCAGCTTAGTCTACAGTAACACCGGGGAGCTGTTTTTT
>.|TRBD2|TRBJ2-1|TRBV12-3/TRBV12-4
CASSPSGRDNEQFF
TGTGCCAGCAGCCCTAGCGGGAGAGACAATGAGCAGTTCTTC
>many|.|TRBJ2-7|TRBV6-2/TRBV6-3
CASRTTGMYEQYF
TGTGCCAGCAGGACAACAGGGATGTACGAGCAGTACTTC
>.|.|TRBJ2-7|TRBV10-2
CASTEGGDSYEQYF
TGCGCCAGCACCGAAGGCGGAGACTCCTACGAGCAGTACTTC
>many|TRBD2|TRBJ2-3|TRBV4-2
CASSPVAGGLRSTDTQYF
TGTGCCAGCAGCCCGGTAGCGGGTGGCCTACGTAGCACAGATACGCAGTATTTT
>.|.|TRBJ2-5|TRBV5-1
CASSSRASGAGETQYF
TGCGCCAGCTCCTCAAGGGCCTCAGGGGCTGGTGAGACCCAGTACTTC
>few|.|TRBJ2-5|TRBV9
CASSVDKGVIETQYF
TGTGCCAGCAGCGTAGACAAGGGGGTGATAGAGACCCAGTACTTC
>few|.|TRBJ2-2|TRBV6-2/TRBV6-3
CASTFLGVNTGELFF
TGTGCCAGCACGTTTTTAGGTGTGAACACCGGGGAGCTGTTTTTT
>many|.|TRBJ1-5|TRBV6-5
CASSYSGGNQPQHF
TGTGCCAGCAGTTACTCAGGGGGCAATCAGCCCCAGCATTTT